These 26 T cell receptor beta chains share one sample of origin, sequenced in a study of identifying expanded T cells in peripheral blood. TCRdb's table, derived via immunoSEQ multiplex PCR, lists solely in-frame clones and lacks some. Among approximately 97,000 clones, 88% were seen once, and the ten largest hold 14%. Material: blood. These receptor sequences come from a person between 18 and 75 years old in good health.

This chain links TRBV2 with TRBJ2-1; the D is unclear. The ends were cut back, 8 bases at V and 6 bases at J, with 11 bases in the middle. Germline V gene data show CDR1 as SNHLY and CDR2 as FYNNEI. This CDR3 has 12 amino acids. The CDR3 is CASREFSNEQFF. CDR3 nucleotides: TGTGCCAGCCGAGAGTTTAGCAATGAGCAGTTCTTC.

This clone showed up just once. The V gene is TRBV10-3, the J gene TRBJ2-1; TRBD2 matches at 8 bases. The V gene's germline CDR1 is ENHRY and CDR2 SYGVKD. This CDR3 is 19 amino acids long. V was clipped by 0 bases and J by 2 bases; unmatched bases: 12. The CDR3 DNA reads TGTGCCATCAGTGAGTCGATGGGGCTAGCGGGCCCAACCTACAATGAGCAGTTCTTC. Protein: CAISESMGLAGPTYNEQFF.

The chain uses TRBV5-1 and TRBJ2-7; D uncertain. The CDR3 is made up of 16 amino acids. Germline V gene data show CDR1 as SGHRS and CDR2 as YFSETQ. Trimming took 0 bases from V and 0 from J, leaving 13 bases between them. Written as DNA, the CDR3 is TGCGCCAGCAGCTTGGACGGCAATTATCCCTCCTACGAGCAGTACTTC. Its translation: CASSLDGNYPSYEQYF.

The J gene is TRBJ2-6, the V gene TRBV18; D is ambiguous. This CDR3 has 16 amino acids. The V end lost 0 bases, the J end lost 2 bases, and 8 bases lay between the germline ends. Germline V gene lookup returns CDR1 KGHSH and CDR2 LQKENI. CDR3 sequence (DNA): TGTGCCAGCTCACCACCGCTAGAAGCTGGGGCCAACGTCCTGACTTTC. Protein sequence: CASSPPLEAGANVLTF.

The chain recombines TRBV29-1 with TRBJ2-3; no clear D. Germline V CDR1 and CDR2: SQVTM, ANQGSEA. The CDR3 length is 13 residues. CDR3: CRIDPAVGRTQYF. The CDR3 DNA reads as TGCAGGATCGATCCTGCAGTCGGCCGCACGCAGTATTTT.

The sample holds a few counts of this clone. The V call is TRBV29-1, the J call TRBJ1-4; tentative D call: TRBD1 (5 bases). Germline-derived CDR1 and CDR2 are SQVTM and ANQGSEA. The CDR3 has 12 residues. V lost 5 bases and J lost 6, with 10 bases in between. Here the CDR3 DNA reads TGCAGCGTTAGCAGGGAAGATGAAAAACTGTTTTTT. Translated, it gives CSVSREDEKLFF.

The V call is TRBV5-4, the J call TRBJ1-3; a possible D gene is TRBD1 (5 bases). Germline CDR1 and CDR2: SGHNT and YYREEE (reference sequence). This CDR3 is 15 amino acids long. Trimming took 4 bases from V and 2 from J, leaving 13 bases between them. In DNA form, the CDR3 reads TGTGCCAGCAGCCTTTCATGGGGCGCTGGAAACACCATATATTTT. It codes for CASSLSWGAGNTIYF.

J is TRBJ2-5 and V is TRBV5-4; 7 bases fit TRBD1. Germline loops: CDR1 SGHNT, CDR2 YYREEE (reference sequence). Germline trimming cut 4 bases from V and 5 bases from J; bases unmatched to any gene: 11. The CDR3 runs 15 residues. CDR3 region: CASSRDSSAGETQYF. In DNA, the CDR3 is TGTGCCAGCAGCCGGGACAGCTCCGCGGGTGAGACCCAGTACTTC.

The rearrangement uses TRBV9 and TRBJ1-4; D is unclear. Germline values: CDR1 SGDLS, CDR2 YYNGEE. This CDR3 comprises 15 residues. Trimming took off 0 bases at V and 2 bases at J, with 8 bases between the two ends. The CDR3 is CASSVEGRTNEKLFF. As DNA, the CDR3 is TGTGCCAGCAGCGTAGAGGGTAGGACTAATGAAAAACTGTTTTTT.

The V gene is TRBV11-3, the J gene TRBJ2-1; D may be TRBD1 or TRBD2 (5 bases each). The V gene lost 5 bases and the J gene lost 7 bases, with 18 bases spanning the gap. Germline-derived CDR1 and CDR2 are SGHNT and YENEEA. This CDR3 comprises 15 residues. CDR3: CASSISARGENEQFF. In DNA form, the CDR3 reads TGTGCCAGCAGCATTAGCGCGAGGGGAGAAAATGAGCAGTTCTTC.

The CDR3 region has the DNA TGCGCCAGCAGCGCACTTTCTGGTGGAAACACCATATATTTT. Its translation is CASSALSGGNTIYF. The chain links TRBV5-1 to TRBJ1-3; D uncertain. Germline CDR1 and CDR2: SGHRS and YFSETQ. The V end lost 4 bases, the J end lost 3 bases, and 11 bases lay between the germline ends. The CDR3 covers 14 residues.

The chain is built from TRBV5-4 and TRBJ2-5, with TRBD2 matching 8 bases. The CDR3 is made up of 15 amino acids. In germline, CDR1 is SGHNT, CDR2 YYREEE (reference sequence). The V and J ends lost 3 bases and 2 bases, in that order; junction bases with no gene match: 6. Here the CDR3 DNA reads TGTGCCAGCAGCTCCGATAGCGGGGTACAAGAGACCCAGTACTTC. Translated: CASSSDSGVQETQYF.

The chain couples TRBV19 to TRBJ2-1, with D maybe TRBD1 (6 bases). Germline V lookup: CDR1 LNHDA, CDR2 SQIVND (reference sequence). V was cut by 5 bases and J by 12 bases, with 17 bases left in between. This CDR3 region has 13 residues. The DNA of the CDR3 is TGTGCCAGTAGTGAGCCCGGGACATATCTGCAGTTCTTC. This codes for CASSEPGTYLQFF. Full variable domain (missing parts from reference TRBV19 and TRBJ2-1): DGGITQSPKYLFRKEGQNVTLSCEQNLNHDAMYWYRQDPGQGLRLIYYSQIVNDFQKGDIAEGYSVSREKKESFPLTVTSAQKNPTAFYLCASSEPGTYLQFFGPGTRLTVL.

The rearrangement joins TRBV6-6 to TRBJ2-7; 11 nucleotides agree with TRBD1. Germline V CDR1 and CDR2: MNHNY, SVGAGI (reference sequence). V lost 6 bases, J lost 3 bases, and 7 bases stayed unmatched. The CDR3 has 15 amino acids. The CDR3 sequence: CASSYQGTGGYEQYF. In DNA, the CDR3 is TGTGCCAGCAGCTACCAAGGGACAGGGGGCTACGAGCAGTACTTC.

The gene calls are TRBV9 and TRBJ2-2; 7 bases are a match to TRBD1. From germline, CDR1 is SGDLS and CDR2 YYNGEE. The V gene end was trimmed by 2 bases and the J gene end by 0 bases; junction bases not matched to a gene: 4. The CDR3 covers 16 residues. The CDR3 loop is CASSVRQGANTGELFF. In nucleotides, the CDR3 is TGTGCCAGCAGCGTGCGACAGGGAGCGAACACCGGGGAGCTGTTTTTT.

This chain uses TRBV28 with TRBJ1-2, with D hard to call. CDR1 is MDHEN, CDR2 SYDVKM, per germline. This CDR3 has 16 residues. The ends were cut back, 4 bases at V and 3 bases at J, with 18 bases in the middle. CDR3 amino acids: CASSSPQGRAYYGYTF. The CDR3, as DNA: TGTGCCAGCAGTTCCCCTCAAGGACGGGCATACTATGGCTACACCTTC.

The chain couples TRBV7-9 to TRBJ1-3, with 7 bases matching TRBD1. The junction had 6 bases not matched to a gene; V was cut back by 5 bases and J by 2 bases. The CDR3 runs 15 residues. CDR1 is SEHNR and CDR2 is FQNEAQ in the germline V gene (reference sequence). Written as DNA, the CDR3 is TGTGCCAGCAGCGGGGACAGCGCCCCTGGAAACACCATATATTTT. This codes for CASSGDSAPGNTIYF. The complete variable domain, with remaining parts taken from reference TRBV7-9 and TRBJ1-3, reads DTGVSQNPRHKITKRGQNVTFRCDPISEHNRLYWYRQTLGQGPEFLTYFQNEAQLEKSRLLSDRFSAERPKGSFSTLEIQRTEQGDSAMYLCASSGDSAPGNTIYFGEGSWLTVV.

DNA of the CDR3: TGTGCCTGGGCCACGGCCTTTGATTCACCCCTCCACTTT. Amino acids: CAWATAFDSPLHF. This chain uses TRBV30 with TRBJ1-6; D unresolved. CDR1 and CDR2 (germline): GTSNPN, SVGIG (reference sequence). Trimming took 5 bases from V and 8 from J, leaving 13 bases between them. The CDR3 extends over 13 amino acids.

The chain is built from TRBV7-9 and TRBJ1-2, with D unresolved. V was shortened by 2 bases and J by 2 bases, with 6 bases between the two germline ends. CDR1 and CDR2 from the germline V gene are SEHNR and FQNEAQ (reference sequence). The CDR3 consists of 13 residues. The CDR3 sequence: CASSLPQNYGYTF. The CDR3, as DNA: TGTGCCAGCAGCTTACCACAGAACTATGGCTACACCTTC.

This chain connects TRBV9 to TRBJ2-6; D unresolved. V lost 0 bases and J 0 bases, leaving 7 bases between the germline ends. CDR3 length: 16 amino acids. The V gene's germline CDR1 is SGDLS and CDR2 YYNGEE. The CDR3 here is CASSVEPSSGANVLTF. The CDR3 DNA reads TGTGCCAGCAGCGTAGAACCCAGCTCTGGGGCCAACGTCCTGACTTTC.

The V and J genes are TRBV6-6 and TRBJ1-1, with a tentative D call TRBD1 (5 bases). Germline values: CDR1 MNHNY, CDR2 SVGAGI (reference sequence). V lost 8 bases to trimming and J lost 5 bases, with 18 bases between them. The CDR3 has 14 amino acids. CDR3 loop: CASEPHGTDTEAFF. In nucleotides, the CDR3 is TGTGCCAGCGAGCCCCATGGGACGGATACTGAAGCTTTCTTT.

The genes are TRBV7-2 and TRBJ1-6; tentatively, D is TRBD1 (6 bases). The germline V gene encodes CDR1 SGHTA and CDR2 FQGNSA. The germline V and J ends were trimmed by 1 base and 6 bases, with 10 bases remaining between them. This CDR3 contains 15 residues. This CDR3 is CASSLDRATNSPLHF. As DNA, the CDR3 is TGTGCCAGCAGCTTAGACAGGGCCACTAATTCACCCCTCCACTTT.

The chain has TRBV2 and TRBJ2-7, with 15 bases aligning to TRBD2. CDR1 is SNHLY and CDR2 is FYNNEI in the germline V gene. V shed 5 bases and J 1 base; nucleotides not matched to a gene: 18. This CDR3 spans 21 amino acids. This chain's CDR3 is CASSPIITDRGLAGGSYEQYF. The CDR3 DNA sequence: TGTGCCAGCAGTCCTATTATTACCGACAGGGGACTAGCGGGAGGATCCTACGAGCAGTACTTC.

As DNA, the CDR3 is TGTGCCAGCAGCCCGAGACACAGGAACACTGAAGCTTTCTTT. Residues: CASSPRHRNTEAFF. This chain uses TRBV7-2 with TRBJ1-1; D is uncertain. Germline-derived CDR1 and CDR2 are SGHTA and FQGNSA. Trimming pared 5 bases from V and 1 base from J, leaving 11 bases between. The CDR3 spans 14 residues.

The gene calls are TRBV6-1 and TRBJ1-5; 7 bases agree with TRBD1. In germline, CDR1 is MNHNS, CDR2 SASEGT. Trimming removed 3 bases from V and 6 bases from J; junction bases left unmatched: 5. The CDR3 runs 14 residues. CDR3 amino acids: CASSDTGEVQPQHF. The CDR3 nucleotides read TGTGCCAGCAGTGACACAGGGGAGGTTCAGCCCCAGCATTTT.

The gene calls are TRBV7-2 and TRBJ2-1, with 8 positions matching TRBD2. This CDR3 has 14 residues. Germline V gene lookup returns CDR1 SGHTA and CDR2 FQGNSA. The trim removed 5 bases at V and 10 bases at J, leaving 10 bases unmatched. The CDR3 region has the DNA TGTGCCAGCAGCCCCGGATTAGCGGGAACGGAGCAGTTCTTC. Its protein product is CASSPGLAGTEQFF.